This paragraph covers one T cell receptor beta chain sequence. Its antigen is not identified. Via 5' RACE with UMI labels, TRB cDNA libraries were prepared. With the 5' RACE reads reprocessed, TCRdb shows one record per CDR3 protein and no DNA. Found here are around 60,000 distinct CDR3 sequences; the top ten clones hold around 0.75%. The data derive from a study of CXCR3-negative and CXCR3-positive naive CD8 T cells. Germline assignment: CDR1 SQVTM and CDR2 ANQGSEA. The CDR3 covers 13 residues. General observations from the study: Naive cells, whether CXCR3-negative or CXCR3-positive, had similar TRBV-TRBJ usage, while memory cells differed. Compared with CXCR3-negative naive cells, CXCR3-positive naive cells showed more hydrophobic TRB CDR3s. Both of the naive subsets showed about the same high diversity, but memory CD8+ cells had much less.

The sequenced sample was naive CXCR3+ CD8+ T cells from blood. Subset described: CD45RO-CCR7+CD27+CD95- naive CD8+ T cells expressing CXCR3 (TNR3+). This TCR derives from a human donor in good health. Some clones in this sample may be carry-over from other donors' samples. This chain connects TRBV29-1 to TRBJ2-7; TCRdb names TRBD1, which stays unverified in the absence of DNA. The CDR3 is CSVKGPVSYEQYF.